These T cell receptor beta chains were read from a single sample in a study of blood T cell repertoires in COVID-19. Libraries were prepared by immunoSEQ multiplex PCR; TCRdb keeps only in-frame clonotypes and omits some of them. The table lists about 170,000 clones, approximately 83% of them singletons. The sample comprised peripheral blood. These receptors were taken from a woman older than 75 with acute or convalescent COVID-19. Both conserved end residues are part of each CDR3. The order of the fields is V gene, J gene, CDR3 protein.

TRBV19	TRBJ1-2	CASGLLDGYGYTF
TRBV29-1	TRBJ1-1	CSVEDLAARNTEAFF
TRBV5-1	TRBJ2-7	CASSLGIRLAGSDEQYF
TRBV19	TRBJ1-5	CASSGVGGLQPQHF
TRBV6-6	TRBJ2-3	CASSGGRRADTQYF
TRBV4-1	TRBJ2-3	CASSQEGRGGGDTQYF
TRBV6-5	TRBJ1-2	CASSTQGNYGYTF
TRBV2	TRBJ2-1	CASSETSGRSDEQFF
TRBV24-1	TRBJ2-1	CATSATSGGLVKGNEQFF
TRBV28	TRBJ2-1	CASSFRGAYNEQFF
TRBV9	TRBJ1-6	CASSPPGLGGPLHF
TRBV5-1	TRBJ1-4	CASSLGQRRTNEKLFF
TRBV6-5	TRBJ1-1	CASSYRGWTEAFF
TRBV29-1	TRBJ1-1	CSGGAGHLNTEAFF
TRBV13	TRBJ2-1	CASSLRGTEQFF
TRBV19	TRBJ2-1	CASSGSGTEQFF
TRBV29-1	TRBJ1-2	CSGQGEGYGYTF
TRBV5-1	TRBJ2-1	CASSPGLSGNEQFF
TRBV5-6	TRBJ2-5	CASSSVTVQETQYF
TRBV7-9	TRBJ1-2	CASSLAGSPYTF
TRBV6-6	TRBJ1-5	CASSYWREDDQPQHF
TRBV3-1/TRBV3-2	TRBJ2-1	CASSQGAGGEVRQFF
TRBV2	TRBJ1-2	CASGTAANYGYTF
TRBV4-1	TRBJ2-2	CASSRQGASTGELFF
TRBV6-6	TRBJ1-2	CATHETGRDYGYTF
TRBV5-1	TRBJ2-2	CASSNQGAYTGELFF
TRBV3-1/TRBV3-2	TRBJ2-5	CASSQDLTGETQYF
TRBV10-3	TRBJ1-2	CAISETGNTNYGYTF
TRBV2	TRBJ2-5	CASRRTGGAGETQYF
TRBV7-9	TRBJ1-4	CASSRDSVNEKLFF
TRBV9	TRBJ2-7	CASSPGLEQTYEQYF
TRBV5-8	TRBJ2-1	CASSLATPSYNEQFF
TRBV5-1	TRBJ2-3	CASSLQQGATDTQYF
TRBV12-5	TRBJ2-3	CASGLGRHYTDTQYF
TRBV7-8	TRBJ1-1	CASRLDRGVTEAFF
TRBV9	TRBJ2-1	CASSVAWVAGAPEQFF
TRBV10-3	TRBJ2-5	CAISESLAGTAGEETQYF
TRBV20-1	TRBJ1-6	CSASRGTEYNSPLHF
TRBV5-1	TRBJ2-7	CASSWQVTAYEQYF
TRBV15	TRBJ2-5	CATSRGESVQETQYF
TRBV5-6	TRBJ2-6	CASSLMTGLTGANVLTF
TRBV19	TRBJ2-2	CASIGRGRSNTGELFF
TRBV5-1	TRBJ1-5	CASSQEPTGGNQPQHF